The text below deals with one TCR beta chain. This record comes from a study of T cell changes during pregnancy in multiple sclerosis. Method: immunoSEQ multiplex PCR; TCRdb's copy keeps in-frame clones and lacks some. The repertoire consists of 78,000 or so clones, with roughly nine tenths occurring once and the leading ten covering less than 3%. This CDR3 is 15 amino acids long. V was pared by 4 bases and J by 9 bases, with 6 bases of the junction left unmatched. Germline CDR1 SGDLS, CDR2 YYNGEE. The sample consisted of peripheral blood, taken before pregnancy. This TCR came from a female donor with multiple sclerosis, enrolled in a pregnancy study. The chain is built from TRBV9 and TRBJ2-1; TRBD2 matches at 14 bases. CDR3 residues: CASSLTSGRDTEQFF. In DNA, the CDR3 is TGTGCCAGCAGCCTGACTAGCGGGAGGGACACTGAGCAGTTCTTC. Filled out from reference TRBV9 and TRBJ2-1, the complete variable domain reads DSGVTQTPKHLITATGQRVTLRCSPRSGDLSVYWYQQSLDQGLQFLIQYYNGEERAKGNILERFSAQQFPDLHSELNLSSLELGDSALYFCASSLTSGRDTEQFFGPGTRLTVL.